This is a list of T cell receptor beta chains from one sample in a study of cytomegalovirus exposure and HLA in healthy donors. Method: immunoSEQ multiplex PCR; TCRdb's copy keeps in-frame clones and lacks some. The sample contains fewer than 150,000 clones, about 78% of which appear only once. The sample consisted of PBMCs. These receptors were obtained from a man aged 50 or older in good health and CMV-seronegative. Both conserved end residues are part of each CDR3. The D gene is left open where the match is weak. Not every row has a clone size; where given, it reads once, few, many or a size class.

clone size,V gene,D gene,J gene,CDR3 DNA,CDR3 protein
NA,TRBV7-6,NA,TRBJ1-5,TGTGCCAGCAGCTTAGGCGAAGCTCAGCCCCAGCATTTT,CASSLGEAQPQHF
NA,TRBV30,NA,TRBJ2-5,TGTGCCTGGAGACTTCGGGGGGCCGGGGAGACCCAGTACTTC,CAWRLRGAGETQYF
once,TRBV6-1,NA,TRBJ2-1,TGTGCCAGCAGTGAAATTGGAGGGAGCCTTATAGTAAATGAGCAGTTCTTC,CASSEIGGSLIVNEQFF
once,TRBV19,TRBD1,TRBJ1-4,TGTGCCAGTAGGACCACAGGGGTTGCAACTAATGAAAAACTGTTTTTT,CASRTTGVATNEKLFF
NA,TRBV4-1,TRBD1,TRBJ1-1,TGCGCCAGCAGCCAAGATCGGGACAGGGGAGGCGTGAACACTGAAGCTTTCTTT,CASSQDRDRGGVNTEAFF
NA,TRBV5-3,TRBD1,TRBJ2-7,TGTGCCAGAAGCTTGGTCTGGCCAGGGGGAATCTACGAGCAGTACTTC,CARSLVWPGGIYEQYF
NA,TRBV25-1,NA,TRBJ2-3,TGTGCCAGCAGTGAGATTGCGGGGCCAAGCACGGATACGCAGTATTTT,CASSEIAGPSTDTQYF
NA,TRBV7-2,TRBD1,TRBJ1-5,TGTGCCAGCAGTCCAGACAGGGTGGGAGGAAGCAATCAGCCCCAGCATTTT,CASSPDRVGGSNQPQHF
NA,TRBV10-3,NA,TRBJ2-5,TGTGCCATCAGTGAGTCGGCTGGGACAACGTACTCCCGTAGGCAGTACTTC,CAISESAGTTYSRRQYF
NA,TRBV7-2,TRBD1,TRBJ2-3,TGTGCCAGCAGCAACGACAGGGGAGATACGCAGTATTTT,CASSNDRGDTQYF
few,TRBV15,TRBD1,TRBJ2-3,TGTGCCACCAGCAGAGCGACAGGGCGGGATACGCAGTATTTT,CATSRATGRDTQYF
NA,TRBV28,TRBD2,TRBJ2-1,TGTGCCAGCAGTCCAAGGGCGGGAGGGTACAATGAGCAGTTCTTC,CASSPRAGGYNEQFF
NA,TRBV11-1,TRBD2,TRBJ2-3,TGTGCCAGCAGCACCCAGGCGGGAGCAGGGAGAGATACGCAGTATTTT,CASSTQAGAGRDTQYF
once,TRBV6-6,NA,TRBJ2-7,TGTGCCAGCAGCCGTAGTGACAGCTCCTACGAGCAGTACTTC,CASSRSDSSYEQYF
NA,TRBV9,NA,TRBJ1-1,TGTGCCAGCAGCGTAAGTCGTGACAACTTGAACACTGAAGCTTTCTTT,CASSVSRDNLNTEAFF
NA,TRBV10-3,TRBD2,TRBJ2-1,TGTGCCATCAGTGGCAGCGGGGCCTACAATGAGCAGTTCTTC,CAISGSGAYNEQFF
NA,TRBV5-1,NA,TRBJ2-7,TGCGCCAGCAGCTTGGCTCCGGGGAACTCCTACGAGCAGTACTTC,CASSLAPGNSYEQYF
NA,TRBV12-2,NA,TRBJ2-7,TGTGCAAGTCGCTGGCAGTACGACGAGCAGTACTTC,CASRWQYDEQYF
NA,TRBV18,NA,TRBJ1-1,TGTGCCAGCTCACCACCGTTCGGGGGGAGCACTGAAGCTTTCTTT,CASSPPFGGSTEAFF
NA,TRBV28,NA,TRBJ1-5,TGTGCCAGCAGATCCGGGGAGTATAGCAATCAGCCCCAGCATTTT,CASRSGEYSNQPQHF
NA,TRBV11-2,TRBD1,TRBJ1-1,TGTGCCAGCAGAAGGTCCTCGTCGGACAGGGGGAACACTGAAGCTTTCTTT,CASRRSSSDRGNTEAFF
once,TRBV5-1,TRBD1,TRBJ1-1,TGCGCCAGCAGCTCCCTTGGACAGGGGAACACTGAAGCTTTCTTT,CASSSLGQGNTEAFF
NA,TRBV9,NA,TRBJ2-2,TGTGCCAGCAGCTCAAGGGGAACCGGGGAGCTGTTTTTT,CASSSRGTGELFF
NA,TRBV7-2,NA,TRBJ2-3,TGTGCCAGCAGCTTAGGCAGGGGTTTGAACACAGATACGCAGTATTTT,CASSLGRGLNTDTQYF
NA,TRBV2,TRBD2,TRBJ2-7,TGTGCCAGCAGTGTGAGCGGGACGCTCTACGAGCAGTACTTC,CASSVSGTLYEQYF
NA,TRBV6-1,NA,TRBJ2-6,TGTGCCAGCAGTGCGACGGGCTCTGGGGCCAACGTCCTGACTTTC,CASSATGSGANVLTF
NA,TRBV13,NA,TRBJ1-5,TGTGCCAGCAGCCAAGGGGATCAGCCCCAGCATTTT,CASSQGDQPQHF
NA,TRBV7-9,NA,TRBJ2-3,TGTGCCAGCAGCTTGTATTGGGGCGGGGCCAGCACAGATACGCAGTATTTT,CASSLYWGGASTDTQYF
few,TRBV4-3,TRBD1,TRBJ1-1,TGCGCCAGCAGCTTAACCGGGACAGGGGGCGAAGACACTGAAGCTTTCTTT,CASSLTGTGGEDTEAFF
NA,TRBV6-1,NA,TRBJ1-1,TGTGCCAGCAGAACTACGATCCGGGCTTTCTTT,CASRTTIRAFF
NA,TRBV7-6,TRBD2,TRBJ2-5,TGTGCCAGCAGCTTAATCTCACTAGCGGGAGGAGGGGAGACCCAGTACTTC,CASSLISLAGGGETQYF
NA,TRBV30,TRBD1,TRBJ2-5,TGTGCCTGGCAACGGACAGGAACTAAAGAGACCCAGTACTTC,CAWQRTGTKETQYF
few,TRBV28,TRBD1,TRBJ2-5,TGTGCCAGCAGTTTTTCCACAGGGGGCCAAGAGACCCAGTACTTC,CASSFSTGGQETQYF
NA,TRBV20-1,NA,TRBJ2-1,TGCAGTGCTAACCCCGAAGCTGAGCAGTTCTTC,CSANPEAEQFF
NA,TRBV29-1,TRBD1,TRBJ1-1,TGCAGCGTTGAGCCCCCGGGACAGGGGGCGAGAGAAGCTTTCTTT,CSVEPPGQGAREAFF
NA,TRBV6-5,TRBD1,TRBJ2-7,TGTGCCAGCAGCACCGGGACAGGGGAACCCTACGAGCAGTACTTC,CASSTGTGEPYEQYF
NA,TRBV5-8,NA,TRBJ2-5,TGTGCCAGCAGCCTTGGAACCCATCCGGGAGAGACCCAGTACTTC,CASSLGTHPGETQYF
NA,TRBV5-1,NA,TRBJ2-1,TGCGCCAGCAGCCAAGGCGGTATCCGAAGCTCCTACAATGAGCAGTTCTTC,CASSQGGIRSSYNEQFF
NA,TRBV14,NA,TRBJ2-5,TGTGCCAGCAGCCCCTCGCGGGCGGAGGAGACCCAGTACTTC,CASSPSRAEETQYF
NA,TRBV19,TRBD1,TRBJ1-2,TGTGCCAGTAGTGCCCGGGACAGATATGGCTACACCTTC,CASSARDRYGYTF
NA,TRBV6-5,TRBD2,TRBJ2-7,TGTGCCAGCAGTTACTCCCAGGCTAGCGGAACCCTAAGGCAGTACTTC,CASSYSQASGTLRQYF
few,TRBV6-1,NA,TRBJ1-2,TGTGCCAGCAGTACAGGGTTCTATGGCTACACCTTC,CASSTGFYGYTF
NA,TRBV27,NA,TRBJ2-4,TGTGCCAGCAGTTTAGGAGGCCCCAACTACAAAAACATTCAGTACTTC,CASSLGGPNYKNIQYF
NA,TRBV18,TRBD1,TRBJ1-2,TGTGCCAGCTCACCCGCTCGACAGGGGGCAAGTGGCTACACCTTC,CASSPARQGASGYTF
NA,TRBV5-4,NA,TRBJ2-1,TGTGCCAGCAGCTTAGGGGGACGGACGTTCTTC,CASSLGGRTFF
NA,TRBV19,TRBD1,TRBJ2-2,TGTGCCAGTAGGCAGGGACAGGGGATAACCGGGGAGCTGTTTTTT,CASRQGQGITGELFF
NA,TRBV7-8,NA,TRBJ2-3,TGTGCCAGCAGCTTAAGGGGGTATAGCACAGATACGCAGTATTTT,CASSLRGYSTDTQYF
NA,TRBV27,TRBD1,TRBJ2-7,TGTGCCAGCAGTACCCGGGACAGGGGGTCTCCCTACGAGCAGTACTTC,CASSTRDRGSPYEQYF
few,TRBV2,TRBD1,TRBJ1-5,TGTGCCAGCAGGGACAGGGTGGAAAATCAGCCCCAGCATTTT,CASRDRVENQPQHF
NA,TRBV2,NA,TRBJ2-2,TGTGCCAGCAGTGAAGACAGCACCGGGGAGCTGTTTTTT,CASSEDSTGELFF
NA,TRBV2,NA,TRBJ2-3,TGTGCCAGCACCCGCAGAGGAGATACGCAGTATTTT,CASTRRGDTQYF
NA,TRBV11-3,NA,TRBJ2-3,TGTGCCAGCAGCGCGACAGGAGATACGCAGTATTTT,CASSATGDTQYF
once,TRBV28,TRBD1,TRBJ2-7,TGTGCCAGCAGTTTATCCCGTTCGACAGGGAGATACGAGCAGTACTTC,CASSLSRSTGRYEQYF